This T cell receptor beta chain was identified during a study of T cell responses to AZD1222 COVID-19 vaccine. As for the study in general: Second-dose groups at about 4 or about 12 weeks were pooled.

The assay was immunoSEQ multiplex PCR, and TCRdb's table has in-frame clones only and misses some. The sample has about 99,000 clones; 90% to 95% are singletons. Points from the study as a whole: An increase in Spike-specific TCR breadth and depth was observed after two AZD1222 doses.

Germline loops: CDR1 SQVTM, CDR2 ANQGSEA. This CDR3 is built from 13 residues. The V gene lost 5 bases and the J gene lost 4 bases, with 12 bases spanning the gap. Of note for this clone: Its antigen is unknown.

The chain employs TRBV29-1 and TRBJ1-5; D remains unclear. The specimen was peripheral blood, collected on day 0 of AZD1222 vaccination. This TCR came from an adult in good health. CDR3 bases: TGCAGCGTTTCGTTGGCAGCTAATCAGCCCCAGCATTTT. It encodes CSVSLAANQPQHF. The complete variable domain, with remaining parts taken from reference TRBV29-1 and TRBJ1-5, reads SAVISQKPSRDICQRGTSLTIQCQVDSQVTMMFWYRQQPGQSLTLIATANQGSEATYESGFVIDKFPISRPNLTFSTLTVSNMSPEDSSIYLCSVSLAANQPQHFGDGTRLSIL.